These 15 T cell receptor beta chains came from one sample sequenced in a study of T cell responses to AZD1222 COVID-19 vaccine. The table came from immunoSEQ multiplex PCR; TCRdb's copy has only in-frame clones and leaves some out. This table holds around 140,000 clones, approximately 83% found once. Sequencing used peripheral blood, obtained on day 0 of AZD1222 vaccination. These receptors came from an adult in good health.

The V gene is TRBV5-1, the J gene TRBJ2-7, with D hard to call. The CDR3 contains 14 residues. CDR1 is SGHRS and CDR2 is YFSETQ in the germline V gene. The ends were cut back, 2 bases at V and 6 bases at J, with 15 bases in the middle. The CDR3 bases are TGCGCCAGCAGCTTAGAAGGAAAGAAATTCGAGCAGTACTTC. This translates into CASSLEGKKFEQYF. Filled out from reference TRBV5-1 and TRBJ2-7, the complete variable domain reads KAGVTQTPRYLIKTRGQQVTLSCSPISGHRSVSWYQQTPGQGLQFLFEYFSETQRNKGNFPGRFSGRQFSNSRSEMNVSTLELGDSALYLCASSLEGKKFEQYFGPGTRLTVT.

In DNA form, the CDR3 reads TGTGCCACCAGTGATCCTAGGGTTTCCACTGAAGCTTTCTTT. Encoded protein: CATSDPRVSTEAFF. The chain carries TRBV24-1 and TRBJ1-1; D is uncertain. The CDR3 runs 14 residues. Between the trimmed V and J ends, which lost 3 bases and 4 bases, there was a span of 11 bases. In germline, CDR1 is KGHDR, CDR2 SFDVKD.

The genes are TRBV12-2 and TRBJ2-1; the listed D gene, TRBD1, was not tested against the DNA. TRBV12-2 constitutes a pseudogene. The CDR3 extends over 14 amino acids. The CDR3 DNA reads TGTGCAAGTCGCCTAGACAGGGGTTACAATGAGCAGTTCTTC. Its translation is CASRLDRGYNEQFF.

The chain has TRBV19 and TRBJ1-5, with D perhaps TRBD1 (6 bases). In germline, CDR1 is LNHDA, CDR2 SQIVND (reference sequence). The CDR3 is made up of 15 amino acids. V lost 5 bases and J 5 bases, leaving 16 bases between the germline ends. This CDR3 is CASSGGLGQYQPQHF. CDR3 in DNA: TGTGCCAGTAGTGGGGGGTTAGGACAGTATCAGCCCCAGCATTTT.

V gene TRBV4-1 combines with J gene TRBJ2-5; no clear D. This CDR3 has 14 residues. Germline V gene sequence: CDR1 MGHRA, CDR2 YSYEKL. V lost 0 bases and J lost 3, with 8 bases in between. CDR3 bases: TGCGCCAGCAGCCAAGATTGGTGGAAAGAGACCCAGTACTTC. Protein sequence: CASSQDWWKETQYF.

The chain combines TRBV3-1 (or the pseudogene TRBV3-2) with TRBJ1-1, with D hard to call. CDR3 length: 13 amino acids. Trimming took 10 bases from V and 0 from J, leaving 12 bases between them. Germline CDR1 LGHDT, CDR2 YNNKEL (reference sequence). The DNA for the CDR3 is TGTGCCATCTCGTACAGACTGAACACTGAAGCTTTCTTT. Its translation: CAISYRLNTEAFF.

The rearrangement links TRBV3-1 (or the pseudogene TRBV3-2) to TRBJ1-1; unclear D gene. Germline CDR1 reads LGHDT; CDR2 reads YNNKEL (reference sequence). V dropped 1 base and J dropped 5 bases, with 2 bases sitting between them. CDR3 length equals 11 residues. The DNA for the CDR3 is TGTGCCAGCAGCCAAGCAACTGAAGCTTTCTTT. Translating it yields CASSQATEAFF.

The chain uses TRBV3-1 (or the pseudogene TRBV3-2) and TRBJ1-3; TRBD1 is a possible D gene (6 bases). Germline V gives CDR1 LGHDT, CDR2 YNNKEL (reference sequence). The CDR3 totals 15 residues. The V end was cut by 3 bases, the J end by 4 bases, with 13 bases between. The chain's CDR3 is CASSHPVGAGNTIYF. The CDR3, as DNA: TGTGCCAGCAGCCATCCCGTGGGGGCGGGAAACACCATATATTTT.

The gene calls are TRBV6-5 and TRBJ1-1; the D gene is possibly TRBD1 (5 bases). This CDR3 contains 14 residues. CDR1 and CDR2 (germline): MNHEY, SVGAGI. V lost 6 bases, J lost 7 bases, and 18 bases lay in between. In DNA, the CDR3 is TGTGCCAGCAGGTATCTTTTCGGGGACTATGAAGCTTTCTTT. This gives the protein CASRYLFGDYEAFF.

The rearrangement uses TRBV23-1 and TRBJ2-2; D remains unclear. TRBV23-1 is classed as an ORF, of uncertain function. The V end was cut by 0 bases, the J end by 3 bases, with 11 bases between. The CDR3 contains 16 residues. In nucleotides, the CDR3 is TGCGCCAGCAGTCAATCGTTCGGCAGAGACACCGGGGAGCTGTTTTTT. It is translated as CASSQSFGRDTGELFF.

The rearrangement joins TRBV19 to TRBJ1-4; D is unresolved. Germline CDR1 is LNHDA and CDR2 is SQIVND (reference sequence). V was clipped by 1 base and J by 0 bases, with 9 bases between them. CDR3 size: 16 residues. CDR3: CASSIGGTTTNEKLFF. The CDR3 DNA sequence: TGTGCCAGTAGTATAGGAGGCACTACAACTAATGAAAAACTGTTTTTT.

The chain recombines TRBV7-9 with TRBJ1-5, with 8 bases identical to TRBD1. Germline CDR1 and CDR2: SEHNR and FQNEAQ (reference sequence). The CDR3 contains 15 residues. J lost 3 bases, V lost 1 base, and 2 bases had no gene match. As DNA, the CDR3 is TGTGCCAGCAGCTTAGGACAGGGGCCCAATCAGCCCCAGCATTTT. Protein sequence: CASSLGQGPNQPQHF.

This clone was recorded only once. This rearrangement joins TRBV20-1 to TRBJ1-1, with a tentative D call TRBD1 (5 bases). V gave up 0 bases and J gave up 8 bases, with 7 bases separating them. This CDR3 comprises 11 residues. Germline V gene sequence: CDR1 DFQATT, CDR2 SNEGSKA (reference sequence). The DNA for the CDR3 is TGCAGTGCTAGAGATTGGGGGGAAGCTTTCTTT. Its protein product is CSARDWGEAFF.

This clone was observed a single time. This rearrangement joins TRBV12-5 to TRBJ2-7; 7 bases map to TRBD1. Germline lookup yields CDR1 LGHNT and CDR2 FRNRAP. The CDR3 contains 15 residues. V was clipped by 7 bases and J by 2 bases; unmatched bases: 11. The DNA for the CDR3 is TGTGCTAGTGCCGCCGGGACAGTGAGCACCTACGAGCAGTACTTC. It is translated as CASAAGTVSTYEQYF.

The V gene is TRBV9, the J gene TRBJ1-5; D is unclear. Germline V gene lookup returns CDR1 SGDLS and CDR2 YYNGEE. V was cut by 4 bases and J by 3 bases, with 5 bases left in between. This CDR3 has 12 amino acids. CDR3 sequence (DNA): TGTGCCAGCAGCTCCCCCAATCAGCCCCAGCATTTT. Residues: CASSSPNQPQHF. The full variable domain, its missing parts supplied by reference TRBV9 and TRBJ1-5, is DSGVTQTPKHLITATGQRVTLRCSPRSGDLSVYWYQQSLDQGLQFLIQYYNGEERAKGNILERFSAQQFPDLHSELNLSSLELGDSALYFCASSSPNQPQHFGDGTRLSIL.